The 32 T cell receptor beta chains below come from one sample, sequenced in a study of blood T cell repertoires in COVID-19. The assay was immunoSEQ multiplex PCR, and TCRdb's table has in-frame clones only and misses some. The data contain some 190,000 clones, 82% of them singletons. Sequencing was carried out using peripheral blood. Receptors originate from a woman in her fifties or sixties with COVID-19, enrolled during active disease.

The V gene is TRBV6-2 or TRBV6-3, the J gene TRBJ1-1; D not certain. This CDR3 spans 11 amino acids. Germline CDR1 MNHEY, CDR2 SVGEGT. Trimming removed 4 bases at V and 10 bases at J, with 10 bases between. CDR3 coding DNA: TGTGCCAGCAGTTTCCGGGAGAGAGCTTTCTTT. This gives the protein CASSFRERAFF.

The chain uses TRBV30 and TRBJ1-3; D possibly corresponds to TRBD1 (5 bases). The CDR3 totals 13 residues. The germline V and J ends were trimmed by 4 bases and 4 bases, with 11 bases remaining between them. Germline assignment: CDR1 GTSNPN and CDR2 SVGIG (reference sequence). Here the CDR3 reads CAWTPYRGNTIYF. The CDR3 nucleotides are TGTGCCTGGACCCCATACAGGGGAAACACCATATATTTT.

The DNA of the CDR3 is TGTGCCAGCAGGCCCTGGACAGCCGCAACAGTTAACACCGGGGAGCTGTTTTTT. Translation: CASRPWTAATVNTGELFF. The genes are TRBV28 and TRBJ2-2, with D maybe TRBD1 (6 bases). The CDR3 is made up of 18 amino acids. The V end was cut by 6 bases, the J end by 2 bases, with 22 bases between. Germline V CDR1 and CDR2: MDHEN, SYDVKM.

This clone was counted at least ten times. The CDR3 DNA sequence: TGTGCCAGCAGCCAGGGCCTAGCGGGAGTTTGGGAGCAGTTCTTC. Residues: CASSQGLAGVWEQFF. The V call is TRBV14, the J call TRBJ2-1; TRBD2 agrees at 10 bases. V shed 3 bases, J shed 10 bases, and the junction held 9 bases outside the gene matches. Germline CDR1 is SGHDN and CDR2 is FVKESK. The CDR3 sequence is 15 residues long.

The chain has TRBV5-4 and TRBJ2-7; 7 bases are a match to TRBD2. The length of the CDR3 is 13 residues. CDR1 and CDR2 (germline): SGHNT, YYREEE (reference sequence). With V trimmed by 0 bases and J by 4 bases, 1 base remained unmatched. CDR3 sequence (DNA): TGTGCCAGCAGCTTGGGGGGGGGTTACGAGCAGTACTTC. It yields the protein CASSLGGGYEQYF.

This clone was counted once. CDR3 in DNA: TGTGCCAGCTCACCGGGAGGCCCCGGGAGTTCGGAGCAGTACTTC. This gives the protein CASSPGGPGSSEQYF. This chain joins TRBV18 and TRBJ2-7; a possible D gene is TRBD2 (6 bases). Germline V gene sequence: CDR1 KGHSH, CDR2 LQKENI. The CDR3 spans 15 residues. The germline V and J ends were trimmed by 3 bases and 7 bases, with 19 bases remaining between them.

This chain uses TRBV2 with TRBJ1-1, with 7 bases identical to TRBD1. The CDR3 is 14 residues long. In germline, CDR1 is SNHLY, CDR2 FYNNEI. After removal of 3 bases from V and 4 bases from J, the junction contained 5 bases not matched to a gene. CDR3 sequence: CASSERQGGTEAFF. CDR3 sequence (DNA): TGTGCCAGCAGTGAGCGCCAGGGGGGCACTGAAGCTTTCTTT. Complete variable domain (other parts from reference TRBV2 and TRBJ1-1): EPEVTQTPSHQVTQMGQEVILRCVPISNHLYFYWYRQILGQKVEFLVSFYNNEISEKSEIFDDQFSVERPDGSNFTLKIRSTKLEDSAMYFCASSERQGGTEAFFGQGTRLTVV.

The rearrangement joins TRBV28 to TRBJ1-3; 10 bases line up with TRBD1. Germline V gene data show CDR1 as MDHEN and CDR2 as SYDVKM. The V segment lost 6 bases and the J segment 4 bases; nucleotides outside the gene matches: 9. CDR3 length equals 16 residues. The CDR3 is CASSFVDRGQGNTIYF. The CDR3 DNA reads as TGTGCCAGCAGCTTTGTCGACAGGGGGCAGGGAAACACCATATATTTT.

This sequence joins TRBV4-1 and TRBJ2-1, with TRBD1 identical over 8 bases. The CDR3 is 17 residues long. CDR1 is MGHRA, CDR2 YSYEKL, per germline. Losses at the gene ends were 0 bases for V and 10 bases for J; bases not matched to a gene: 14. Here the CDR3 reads CASSQDPNRGSPLEQFF. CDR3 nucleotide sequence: TGCGCCAGCAGCCAAGACCCAAACAGGGGGTCCCCTCTCGAGCAGTTCTTC.

CDR3 nucleotide sequence: TGTGCCAGCAGTCTGGACAGGGGGGGGGATACGCAGTATTTT. Its protein is CASSLDRGGDTQYF. The chain is built from TRBV6-5 and TRBJ2-3, with TRBD1 identical over 10 bases. Germline V gene data show CDR1 as MNHEY and CDR2 as SVGAGI. The V gene end was trimmed by 5 bases and the J gene end by 6 bases; junction bases not matched to a gene: 5. The CDR3 has 14 residues.

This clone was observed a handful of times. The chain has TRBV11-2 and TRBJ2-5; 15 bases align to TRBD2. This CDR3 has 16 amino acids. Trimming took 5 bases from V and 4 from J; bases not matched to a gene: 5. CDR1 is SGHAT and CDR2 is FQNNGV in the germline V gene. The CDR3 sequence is CASSLGLAGGGETQYF. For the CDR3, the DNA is TGTGCCAGCAGCCTGGGACTAGCGGGGGGAGGAGAGACCCAGTACTTC. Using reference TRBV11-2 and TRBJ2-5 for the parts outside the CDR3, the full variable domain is EAGVAQSPRYKIIEKRQSVAFWCNPISGHATLYWYQQILGQGPKLLIQFQNNGVVDDSQLPKDRFSAERLKGVDSTLKIQPAKLEDSAVYLCASSLGLAGGGETQYFGPGTRLLVL.

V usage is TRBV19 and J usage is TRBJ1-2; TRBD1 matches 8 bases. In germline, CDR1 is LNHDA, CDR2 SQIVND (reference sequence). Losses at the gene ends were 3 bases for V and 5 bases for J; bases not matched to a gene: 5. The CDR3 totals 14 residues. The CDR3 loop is CASSIRTGLYGYTF. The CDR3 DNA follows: TGTGCCAGTAGTATCCGGACAGGGCTTTATGGCTACACCTTC.

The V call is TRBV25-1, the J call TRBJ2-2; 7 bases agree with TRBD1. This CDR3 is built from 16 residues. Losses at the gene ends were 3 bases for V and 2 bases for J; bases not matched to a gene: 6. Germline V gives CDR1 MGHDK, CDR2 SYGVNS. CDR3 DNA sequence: TGTGCCAGCAGTGAGCCAGGGGGTGCAAACACCGGGGAGCTGTTTTTT. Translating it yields CASSEPGGANTGELFF.

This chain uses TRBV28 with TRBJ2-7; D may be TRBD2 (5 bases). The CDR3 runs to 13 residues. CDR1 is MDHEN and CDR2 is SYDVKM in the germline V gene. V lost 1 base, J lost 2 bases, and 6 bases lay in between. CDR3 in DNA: TGTGCCAGCAGTTTATTCGGGACCTACGAGCAGTACGTC. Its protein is CASSLFGTYEQYV.

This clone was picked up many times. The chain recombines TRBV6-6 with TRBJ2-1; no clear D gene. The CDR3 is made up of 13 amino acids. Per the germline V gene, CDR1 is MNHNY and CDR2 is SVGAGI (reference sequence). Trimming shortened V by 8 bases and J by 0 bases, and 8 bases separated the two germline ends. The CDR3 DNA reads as TGTGCCAGCCGCCCGAGCTCCTACAATGAGCAGTTCTTC. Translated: CASRPSSYNEQFF.

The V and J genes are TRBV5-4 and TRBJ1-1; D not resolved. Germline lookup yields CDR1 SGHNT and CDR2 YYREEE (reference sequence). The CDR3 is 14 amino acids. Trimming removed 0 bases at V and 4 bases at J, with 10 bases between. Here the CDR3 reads CASSLGGWRTEAFF. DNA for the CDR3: TGTGCCAGCAGCTTGGGAGGGTGGCGCACTGAAGCTTTCTTT.

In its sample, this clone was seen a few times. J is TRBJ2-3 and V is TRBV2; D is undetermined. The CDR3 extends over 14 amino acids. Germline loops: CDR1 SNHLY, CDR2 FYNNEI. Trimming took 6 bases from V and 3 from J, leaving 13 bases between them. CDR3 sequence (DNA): TGTGCCAGCAGCCTCAGAGCGCCTACAGATACGCAGTATTTT. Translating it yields CASSLRAPTDTQYF.

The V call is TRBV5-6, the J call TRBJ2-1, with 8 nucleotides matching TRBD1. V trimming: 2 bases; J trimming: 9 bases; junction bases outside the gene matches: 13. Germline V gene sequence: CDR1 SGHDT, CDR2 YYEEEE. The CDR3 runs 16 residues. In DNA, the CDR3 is TGTGCCAGCAGCTTACCTGCCGGGACAGGTCTCGGTGAGCAGTTCTTC. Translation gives CASSLPAGTGLGEQFF. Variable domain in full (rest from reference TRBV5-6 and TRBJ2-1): DAGVTQSPTHLIKTRGQQVTLRCSPKSGHDTVSWYQQALGQGPQFIFQYYEEEERQRGNFPDRFSGHQFPNYSSELNVNALLLGDSALYLCASSLPAGTGLGEQFFGPGTRLTVL.

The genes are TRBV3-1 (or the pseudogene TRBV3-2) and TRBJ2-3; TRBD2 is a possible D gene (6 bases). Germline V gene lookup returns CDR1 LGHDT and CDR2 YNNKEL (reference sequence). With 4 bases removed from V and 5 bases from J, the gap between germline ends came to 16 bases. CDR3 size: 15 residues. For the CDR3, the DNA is TGTGCCAGCAGCCCCCGACTAGTGGGGCGAGATACGCAGTATTTT. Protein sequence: CASSPRLVGRDTQYF.

The CDR3 DNA follows: TGCGCCAGCAGCCAAGAAGGTGCTGGACTGCCTGACACTGAAGCTTTCTTT. Translation gives CASSQEGAGLPDTEAFF. The chain has TRBV4-3 and TRBJ1-1; no firm D call. Deletions cut 0 bases from V and 3 bases from J, with 17 bases between. Germline V lookup: CDR1 LGHNA, CDR2 YSLEER. This CDR3 region has 17 residues.

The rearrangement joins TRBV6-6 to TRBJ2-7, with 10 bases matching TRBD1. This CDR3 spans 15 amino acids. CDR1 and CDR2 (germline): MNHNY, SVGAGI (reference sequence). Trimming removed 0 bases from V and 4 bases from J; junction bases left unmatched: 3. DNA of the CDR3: TGTGCCAGCAGTTACTCGGGGACAGGGGAGTACGAGCAGTACGTC. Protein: CASSYSGTGEYEQYV.

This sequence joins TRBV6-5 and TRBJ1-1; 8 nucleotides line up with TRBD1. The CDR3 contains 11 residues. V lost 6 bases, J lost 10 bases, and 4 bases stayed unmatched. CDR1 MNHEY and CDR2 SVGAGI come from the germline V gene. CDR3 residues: CASRGQVGAFF. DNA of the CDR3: TGTGCCAGCAGGGGACAGGTAGGAGCTTTCTTT.

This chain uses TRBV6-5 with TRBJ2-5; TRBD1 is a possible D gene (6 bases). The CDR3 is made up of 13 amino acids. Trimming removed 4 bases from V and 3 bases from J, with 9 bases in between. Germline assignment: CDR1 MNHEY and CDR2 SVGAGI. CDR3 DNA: TGTGCCAGCAGTTGGGGGCAGAAAGAGACCCAGTACTTC. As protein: CASSWGQKETQYF.

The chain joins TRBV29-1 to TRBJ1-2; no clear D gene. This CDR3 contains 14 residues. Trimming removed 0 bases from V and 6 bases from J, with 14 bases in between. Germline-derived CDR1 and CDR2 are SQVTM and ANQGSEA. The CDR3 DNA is TGCAGCGTTGAAGATCCCCGACGGCGGGATGGCTACACCTTC. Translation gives CSVEDPRRRDGYTF.

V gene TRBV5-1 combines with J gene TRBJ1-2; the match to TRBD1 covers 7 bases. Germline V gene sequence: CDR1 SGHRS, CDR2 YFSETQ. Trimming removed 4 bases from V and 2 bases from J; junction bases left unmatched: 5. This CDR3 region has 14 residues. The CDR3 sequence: CASSPGTVNYGYTF. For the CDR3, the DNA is TGCGCCAGCAGCCCCGGGACAGTCAACTATGGCTACACCTTC.

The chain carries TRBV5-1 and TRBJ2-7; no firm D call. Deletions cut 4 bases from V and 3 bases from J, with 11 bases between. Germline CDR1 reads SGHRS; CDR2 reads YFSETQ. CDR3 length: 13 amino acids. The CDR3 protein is CASSLKASYEQYF. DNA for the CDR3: TGCGCCAGCAGCCTCAAGGCTAGCTACGAGCAGTACTTC.

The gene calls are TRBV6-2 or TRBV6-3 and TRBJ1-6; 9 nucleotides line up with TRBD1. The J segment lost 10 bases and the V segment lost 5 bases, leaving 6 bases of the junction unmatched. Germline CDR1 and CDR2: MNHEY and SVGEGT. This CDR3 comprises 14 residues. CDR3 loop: CASSAQGARSPLHF. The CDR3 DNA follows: TGTGCCAGCAGTGCACAGGGGGCGCGCTCACCCCTCCACTTT.

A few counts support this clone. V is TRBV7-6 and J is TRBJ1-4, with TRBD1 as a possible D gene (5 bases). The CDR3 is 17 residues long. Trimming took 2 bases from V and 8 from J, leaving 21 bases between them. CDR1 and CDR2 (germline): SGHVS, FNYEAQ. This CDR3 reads CASSLSGLGGSREKLFF. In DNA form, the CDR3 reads TGTGCCAGCAGCTTATCGGGACTGGGGGGATCTAGAGAAAAACTGTTTTTT.

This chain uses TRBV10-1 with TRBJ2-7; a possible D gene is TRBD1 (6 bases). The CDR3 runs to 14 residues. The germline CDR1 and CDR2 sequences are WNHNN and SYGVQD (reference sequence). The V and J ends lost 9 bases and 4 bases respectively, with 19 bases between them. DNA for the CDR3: TGCGCCAGGGACAGCCCCCGGCCGGAGTACGAGCAGTACTTC. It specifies CARDSPRPEYEQYF.

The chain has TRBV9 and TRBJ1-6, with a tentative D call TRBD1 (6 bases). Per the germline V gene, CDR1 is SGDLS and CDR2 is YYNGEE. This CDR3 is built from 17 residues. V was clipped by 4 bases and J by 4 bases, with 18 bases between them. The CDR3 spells CASSPNRPGVYNSPLHF. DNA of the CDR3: TGTGCCAGCAGCCCCAACAGGCCAGGGGTATATAATTCACCCCTCCACTTT. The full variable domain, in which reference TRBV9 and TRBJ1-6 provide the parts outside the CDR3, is DSGVTQTPKHLITATGQRVTLRCSPRSGDLSVYWYQQSLDQGLQFLIQYYNGEERAKGNILERFSAQQFPDLHSELNLSSLELGDSALYFCASSPNRPGVYNSPLHFGNGTRLTVT.

In nucleotides, the CDR3 is TGTGCCAGCAGTAGGAATGAGGGTTTAGGAGGCTACACCTTC. Translating it yields CASSRNEGLGGYTF. V and J are TRBV27 and TRBJ1-2; D is uncertain. The germline gives CDR1 MNHEY, CDR2 SMNVEV (reference sequence). V was pared by 5 bases and J by 8 bases, with 18 bases between. This CDR3 is 14 amino acids long.

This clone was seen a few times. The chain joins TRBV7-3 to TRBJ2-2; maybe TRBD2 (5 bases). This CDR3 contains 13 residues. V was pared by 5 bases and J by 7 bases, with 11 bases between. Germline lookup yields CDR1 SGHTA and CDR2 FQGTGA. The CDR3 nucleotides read TGTGCCAGCAGCCCCCGGACTGTCGGGGAGCTGTTTTTT. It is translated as CASSPRTVGELFF.